The present T cell receptor beta chain was sequenced within a study of beta chain features in type 1 diabetes. Study at large: Patients looked much like healthy donors when it came to age, gender and cell yields. General study findings and limits: In every one of the four CD4+ subsets, TCRB CDR3s were moderately but significantly shorter in Type 1 diabetes patients.

The CDR3 has 13 amino acids. Germline values: CDR1 SGHTA, CDR2 FQGNSA. Deletions cut 1 base from V and 7 bases from J, with 11 bases between. With regard to this clone: Its antigen is unknown.

Isolated RNA was reverse transcribed in full, so expressed TCRB transcripts were sequenced. Profiling relied on immunoSEQ multiplex PCR, and the TCRdb table lists in-frame clones only, not all of them. The table has 550,000 to 850,000 clones, 10% to 15% seen once; the top ten hold approximately 0.022%. Every participating donor gave one draw, a heparinised blood sample averaging approximately 120 mL. The chain couples TRBV7-2 to TRBJ2-7; D remains ambiguous. Sequences were obtained from naive CD4+ T cells from blood. The TCR originated in a man between 18 and 29 years old with type 1 diabetes. The CDR3 region is CASSLVRQAEQYF. The CDR3 DNA reads as TGTGCCAGCAGCTTAGTAAGGCAGGCTGAGCAGTACTTC.